This entry describes one T cell receptor (beta chain). Its target is not known. These data are taken from a study of T cell responses to AZD1222 COVID-19 vaccine. Study-wide points: Seropositive AZD1222 recipients at baseline numbered only five to seven. Reportedly, close to half of spike-specific TCRs are directed against unmutated variant regions.

Clones were sequenced by immunoSEQ multiplex PCR, and TCRdb holds only the in-frame ones, with some missing. The top ten clones hold about 6.1% of a sample with 150,000 to 200,000 clones, 80% to 90% of them seen once. The CDR3 extends over 15 amino acids. V shed 3 bases and J 1 base; nucleotides not matched to a gene: 1. Germline loops: CDR1 SGHTA, CDR2 FQGNSA. Sequencing was performed on peripheral blood, taken on day 0 of AZD1222 vaccination. The chain links TRBV7-2 to TRBJ2-3; TRBD2 matches at 10 bases. This receptor was identified in an adult in good health. In DNA, the CDR3 is TGTGCCAGCAGCTTTGGGACTAGCGGCACAGATACGCAGTATTTT. Translation gives CASSFGTSGTDTQYF.